This TCR beta chain was retrieved from a study of blood T cells in healthy people across ages. About this clonotype: Its cognate antigen is unknown.

General study findings and limits: Older individuals had lower TCR beta diversity per million T cells (the decline was roughly linear).

Together with a sample-barcoded 5' primer, a J-beta primer mix was included in a second PCR lasting 7 to 11 cycles. At least 2.5 million CDR3-containing paired-end reads were obtained per sample. TCRdb called the 5' RACE reads again in MiXCR, with one record for every CDR3 protein. The table has some 1,500,000 distinct CDR3 sequences, 42% seen once. Each sample gave at least 6.5 million isolated PBMCs. Trimming took 4 bases from V and 7 from J; bases not matched to a gene: 5. CDR3 length: 14 amino acids. CDR1 is LGHNA, CDR2 YSLEER, per germline. The sequencing input was blood. The rearrangement uses TRBV4-3 and TRBJ1-4; 8 bases align to TRBD1. The clonotype originates from a woman aged 18-29 years in good health. CDR3 sequence: CASSLMDRAEKLFF. The DNA for the CDR3 is TGCGCCAGCAGCCTCATGGACAGGGCTGAAAAACTGTTTTTT.